Here is one T cell receptor (beta chain) with its context. 60 Vbeta and 13 Jbeta primers were used in PCR. Sequencing used immunoSEQ multiplex PCR; TCRdb keeps in-frame clones, though not all of them. The sample contains over 130,000 clones, 50% to 75% of which appear only once. Germline V gene data show CDR1 as MNHEY and CDR2 as SVGAGI. The V end lost 7 bases, the J end lost 5 bases, and 7 bases lay between the germline ends. CDR3 length: 11 amino acids. The source of the sample is a study of cytomegalovirus exposure and HLA in healthy donors. The rearrangement uses TRBV6-5 and TRBJ2-3; D remains ambiguous. Sequencing used PBMCs. This sequence originates from a woman aged 60 to 75 in good health and CMV-seropositive. The CDR3 loop is CASTFGDTQYF. DNA for the CDR3: TGTGCCAGCACTTTCGGAGATACGCAGTATTTT.